This TCR beta chain was captured by sequencing in a study of cytomegalovirus exposure and HLA in healthy donors. Separation from the roughly 700-subject first cohort characterized the approximately 120-subject validation cohort, to which the donors belonged. Regarding this clone: Its antigen is not known.

The CDR3 runs 15 residues. Germline CDR1 reads SGHNT; CDR2 reads YENEEA. The trim removed 5 bases at V and 0 bases at J, leaving 3 bases unmatched. The repertoire was sequenced with immunoSEQ multiplex PCR; TCRdb's copy has only in-frame clones and lacks some. The repertoire holds over 100,000 clones, roughly 89% seen once, with around 3.3% in the top ten. Broader study findings: According to the study, some 160 TCR beta chains were cytomegalovirus-associated.

This receptor was obtained from a man aged 30-40 years in good health and CMV-seronegative. J is TRBJ2-1 and V is TRBV11-3, with TRBD2 matching over 8 bases. Sequenced material: PBMCs. The CDR3, as DNA: TGTGCCAGCAGCCCGGGGGGGGCCTCCTACAATGAGCAGTTCTTC. Amino acid sequence: CASSPGGASYNEQFF.